The 18 T cell receptor beta chains reported below all come from one sample, sequenced in a study of OX40 agonist ivuxolimab in advanced cancers. Sequencing used immunoSEQ multiplex PCR; TCRdb keeps in-frame clones, though not all of them. This sample has about 110,000 clones; roughly nine tenths occur once, and the top ten carry around 0.26%. The sample was CD4+ or CD8+ T cells sorted from blood, taken in a trial of the OX40 agonist ivuxolimab. The receptors originated from an adult with an advanced solid tumor such as melanoma, head and neck, liver or kidney cancer.

This chain joins TRBV19 and TRBJ1-5; TRBD1 might be the D (5 bases). Trimming shortened V by 1 base and J by 7 bases, and 14 bases separated the two germline ends. The germline CDR1 and CDR2 sequences are LNHDA and SQIVND (reference sequence). This CDR3 comprises 15 residues. CDR3 nucleotides: TGTGCCAGTAGTATAGTAAAGGGGTCGGAACAGCCCCAGCATTTT. Translating gives CASSIVKGSEQPQHF.

On this clone: One end of the junction is discordant with germline, which a read error may explain. CDR3 sequence: CASSESASPYRYTF. CDR3 sequence (DNA): TGTGCCAGCAGTGAATCGGCATCTCCCTATCGCTACACCTTC. This sequence joins TRBV25-1 and TRBJ1-2, with D unresolved. The CDR3 sequence is 14 residues long. Germline CDR1 is MGHDK and CDR2 is SYGVNS.

The chain uses TRBV19 and TRBJ2-3; the D gene is possibly TRBD2 (6 bases). The CDR3 covers 15 residues. The germline gives CDR1 LNHDA, CDR2 SQIVND (reference sequence). V dropped 1 base and J dropped 1 base, with 9 bases sitting between them. CDR3 DNA: TGTGCCAGTAGTATAGGGAGGGGTCGCACAGATACGCAGTATTTT. Residues: CASSIGRGRTDTQYF.

V is TRBV6-5 and J is TRBJ2-3; D perhaps matches TRBD2 (7 bases). The germline gives CDR1 MNHEY, CDR2 SVGAGI. This CDR3 spans 15 amino acids. Trimming cost V 1 base and J 5 bases, with 13 bases left between them. The DNA of the CDR3 is TGTGCCAGCAGTTACTTCGGGGGGCCTCAAGATACGCAGTATTTT. It translates to CASSYFGGPQDTQYF.

V gene TRBV7-6 combines with J gene TRBJ2-5, with D uncertain. Germline V gene lookup returns CDR1 SGHVS and CDR2 FNYEAQ. The CDR3 covers 14 residues. V was pared by 2 bases and J by 5 bases, with 12 bases between. The CDR3 bases are TGTGCCAGCAGCTTACTAAGCCCGAAGGAGACCCAGTACTTC. Amino acids: CASSLLSPKETQYF.

This chain joins TRBV9 and TRBJ1-4, with 7 positions matching TRBD1. CDR1 is SGDLS, CDR2 YYNGEE, per germline. The J segment lost 0 bases and the V segment lost 7 bases, leaving 6 bases of the junction unmatched. The CDR3 is 15 amino acids. CDR3 nucleotide sequence: TGTGCCAGCTCTCGACAGGGTGCAACTAATGAAAAACTGTTTTTT. This gives the protein CASSRQGATNEKLFF.

This clone was recorded a few times. The rearrangement joins TRBV5-1 to TRBJ2-5, with D uncertain. The germline V and J ends were trimmed by 4 bases and 4 bases, with 17 bases remaining between them. CDR3 length: 15 amino acids. Germline lookup yields CDR1 SGHRS and CDR2 YFSETQ. The CDR3 is CASSQETGIGETQYF. As DNA, the CDR3 is TGCGCCAGCAGCCAAGAGACGGGCATAGGAGAGACCCAGTACTTC. Full variable domain (outside the CDR3, taken from reference TRBV5-1 and TRBJ2-5): KAGVTQTPRYLIKTRGQQVTLSCSPISGHRSVSWYQQTPGQGLQFLFEYFSETQRNKGNFPGRFSGRQFSNSRSEMNVSTLELGDSALYLCASSQETGIGETQYFGPGTRLLVL.

The chain combines TRBV6-1 with TRBJ1-1; D unclear. Per germline, CDR1 MNHNS and CDR2 SASEGT. This CDR3 region has 13 residues. V lost 2 bases and J lost 0, with 4 bases in between. CDR3 coding DNA: TGTGCCAGCAGTGAACACATGAACACTGAAGCTTTCTTT. The encoded protein is CASSEHMNTEAFF.

This chain connects TRBV4-3 to TRBJ2-2; 10 bases line up with TRBD2. Germline V gives CDR1 LGHNA, CDR2 YSLEER. The V and J ends lost 1 base and 1 base, in that order; junction bases with no gene match: 0. CDR3 length: 16 residues. CDR3 bases: TGCGCCAGCAGCCAAGTAGCGGGGGGGAACACCGGGGAGCTGTTTTTT. Translation gives CASSQVAGGNTGELFF.

The chain links TRBV21-1 to TRBJ1-6; TRBD1 reflects the table's D call only, with no check against the DNA. TRBV21-1 is annotated as a pseudogene. This CDR3 is 14 amino acids long. CDR3 loop: CASSKVRRGSPLHF. DNA of the CDR3: TGTGCCAGCAGCAAAGTCCGCAGGGGTTCACCCCTCCACTTT.

This clone was seen more than once but under ten times. The chain combines TRBV18 with TRBJ2-1; 7 bases are shared with TRBD1. The trim removed 3 bases at V and 5 bases at J, leaving 4 bases unmatched. Germline CDR1 and CDR2: KGHSH and LQKENI. CDR3 length: 14 amino acids. CDR3 coding DNA: TGTGCCAGCTCACCCCAGGGACAGAACAATGAGCAGTTCTTC. Amino acid sequence: CASSPQGQNNEQFF. The full variable domain, completed using reference TRBV18 and TRBJ2-1, is NAGVMQNPRHLVRRRGQEARLRCSPMKGHSHVYWYRQLPEEGLKFMVYLQKENIIDESGMPKERFSAEFPKEGPSILRIQQVVRGDSAAYFCASSPQGQNNEQFFGPGTRLTVL.

The chain links TRBV9 to TRBJ2-7; 13 nucleotides agree with TRBD2. The junction had 4 bases not matched to a gene; V was cut back by 4 bases and J by 3 bases. CDR1 is SGDLS, CDR2 YYNGEE, per germline. This CDR3 spans 15 amino acids. CDR3 coding DNA: TGTGCCAGCAGCCCGGGACTAGCGGGGCTCTACGAGCAGTACTTC. Its translation is CASSPGLAGLYEQYF.

The gene calls are TRBV29-1 and TRBJ1-2; D gene uncertain. The CDR3 runs to 13 residues. Germline V gene sequence: CDR1 SQVTM, CDR2 ANQGSEA. Between the trimmed V and J ends, which lost 4 bases and 3 bases, there was a span of 12 bases. CDR3: CSVGTQRDYGYTF. The DNA for the CDR3 is TGCAGCGTTGGGACCCAGAGGGACTATGGCTACACCTTC.

The chain employs TRBV4-1 and TRBJ2-5; D possibly corresponds to TRBD1 (6 bases). V was shortened by 3 bases and J by 4 bases, with 18 bases between the two germline ends. Germline CDR1 MGHRA, CDR2 YSYEKL. The CDR3 is 16 amino acids. CDR3 nucleotide sequence: TGCGCCAGCAGCCACTCCTCGGGCAGGGGCCCAGAGACCCAGTACTTC. Translation gives CASSHSSGRGPETQYF.

The genes are TRBV6-1 and TRBJ2-7; maybe TRBD1 (6 bases). This CDR3 has 12 amino acids. The germline V gene encodes CDR1 MNHNS and CDR2 SASEGT. V lost 8 bases to trimming and J lost 2 bases, with 10 bases between them. CDR3 region: CASGGQAYEQYF. CDR3 nucleotides: TGTGCCAGCGGGGGACAAGCCTACGAGCAGTACTTC.

This rearrangement joins TRBV19 to TRBJ1-3, with a weak D call TRBD1 (6 bases). CDR1 and CDR2 (germline): LNHDA, SQIVND (reference sequence). The germline V and J ends were trimmed by 8 bases and 2 bases, with 16 bases remaining between them. CDR3 length: 15 amino acids. The CDR3 sequence is CASRQQGETGNTIYF. The CDR3 nucleotides read TGTGCCAGTCGTCAACAGGGAGAGACTGGAAACACCATATATTTT.

The chain uses TRBV19 and TRBJ2-5; D possibly corresponds to TRBD2 (7 bases). V was cut by 3 bases and J by 3 bases, with 11 bases left in between. CDR1 is LNHDA, CDR2 SQIVND, per germline (reference sequence). The CDR3 extends over 14 amino acids. CDR3 nucleotides: TGTGCCAGTAGTATGGGCGGGGGCGAAGAGACCCAGTACTTC. It is translated as CASSMGGGEETQYF.

The sample holds one count of this clone. The chain combines TRBV19 with TRBJ1-2, with D uncertain. The CDR3 extends over 15 amino acids. Per the germline V gene, CDR1 is LNHDA and CDR2 is SQIVND (reference sequence). V was pared by 0 bases and J by 4 bases, with 12 bases between. The CDR3 region is CASSIDPEQFYGYTF. The DNA of the CDR3 is TGTGCCAGTAGTATAGATCCCGAACAGTTCTATGGCTACACCTTC.